This passage covers 14 T cell receptor delta chains from one sample sequenced in a study of γδ T cells in repeated Plasmodium falciparum infection. Flow sorting of PBMC yielded separate Vgamma9/Vdelta2+ and Vdelta2-negative gammadelta T cell populations for bulk repertoire analysis. TCRdb ran CATT on the multiplex PCR reads. This repertoire shows 50,000 to 55,000 delta-chain clones, roughly 2% found once; its top ten account for around 22%. Input material: gamma-delta T cells from blood. The receptors come from a pool of human donors (malaria-infected and uninfected, not separated).

This clone was counted at least ten times. Only one base separates this from a far larger clonotype, so it likely reflects a read error. At the DNA level, this CDR3 is encoded by other sequences in the same sample as well. The chain combines TRDV1 with TRDJ3; TRDD3 agrees at 10 bases. The CDR3 sequence is 27 residues long. Germline CDR1 and CDR2: TSWWSYY and QGS. Trimming took 2 bases from V and 2 from J; bases not matched to a gene: 30. CDR3 sequence: CALGETGPKLTSHRGIRGPWDTRQMFF. The CDR3 DNA reads TGTGCTCTTGGGGAAACTGGGCCCAAACTCACATCCCACCGGGGGATACGCGGTCCCTGGGACACCCGACAGATGTTTTTC.

Note on this clone: The protein in TCRdb stems from a much larger clone and differs at residue 5 from this DNA's translation, likely a read error; here the protein is translated from the DNA. The chain uses TRDV3 and TRDJ1; 11 nucleotides match TRDD3. The J gene, left out of TCRdb, was set here by checking the DNA against germline. The V segment lost 1 base and the J segment 3 bases; nucleotides outside the gene matches: 25. Germline CDR1 TVYSNPD, CDR2 GDNSRS (reference sequence). The CDR3 totals 21 residues. The CDR3 here is CAFIVNPRYIGGYAVADKLIF. DNA of the CDR3: TGTGCCTTTATAGTTAACCCTCGATACATTGGGGGATACGCTGTAGCCGATAAACTCATCTTT.

This clone has more than one count but fewer than ten. This DNA's translation and the protein TCRdb lists, from a much larger clone, do not match at residue 6, likely due to a read error; the protein shown is translated from the DNA. This chain uses TRDV1 with TRDJ1; D possibly corresponds to TRDD2 (7 bases). The J gene, left out of TCRdb, was set here by checking the DNA against germline. The V and J ends lost 5 bases and 6 bases respectively, with 31 bases between them. Germline CDR1 is TSWWSYY and CDR2 is QGS. The CDR3 sequence is 19 residues long. The chain's CDR3 is CALGKVIFLLGWGWNKLIF. For the CDR3, the DNA is TGTGCTCTTGGGAAGGTCATATTCCTACTCGGCTGGGGATGGAATAAACTCATCTTT.

Only a few counts were recorded for this clone. TCRdb shows a much larger clone's protein in place of this DNA's translation, and the two differ at residue 20, likely through a read error; the protein shown is translated from the DNA. The rearrangement joins TRDV1 to TRDJ1; TRDD2 matches at 9 bases. The J gene was missing in TCRdb and was found by matching the end of the DNA to germline. The CDR3 runs to 23 residues. Germline CDR1 TSWWSYY, CDR2 QGS. CDR3 nucleotides: TGTGCTCTTGGGGAACCCCATCACCTTCCTACAAGTACTGGTCGAAAATACACCGATATACTCATCTTT. Translation: CALGEPHHLPTSTGRKYTDILIF.

Of note for this clone: The protein TCRdb gives is from a much larger clone and does not agree with this DNA's translation at residue 11, likely a read error; the protein shown here comes from the DNA. The J gene is TRDJ1, the V gene TRDV2; 8 positions match TRDD3. In the absence of a J gene in TCRdb, the DNA was matched to germline to assign it here. The V segment lost 3 bases and the J segment 1 base; nucleotides outside the gene matches: 12. Germline V gene lookup returns CDR1 GEAIGNYY and CDR2 EKD. The CDR3 has 17 residues. The CDR3 sequence is CACDSLTGGSSTDKLIF. The DNA for the CDR3 is TGTGCCTGTGACTCTTTAACTGGGGGGTCCAGCACCGATAAACTCATCTTT.

This clone has ten or more counts. The TCRdb protein, from a much larger clone, departs from this DNA's translation at residue 18, likely by read error; the protein shown derives from the DNA. The rearrangement links TRDV1 to TRDJ1; maybe TRDD3 (6 bases). The J gene was not available in TCRdb and was assigned here by matching the DNA to germline segments. With 5 bases removed from V and 10 bases from J, the gap between germline ends came to 41 bases. The germline gives CDR1 TSWWSYY, CDR2 QGS. The CDR3 has 21 amino acids. CDR3 residues: CALGRFLLGLGMPHQHIRLIF. CDR3 bases: TGTGCTCTTGGGAGGTTTCTCTTAGGGCTGGGGATGCCCCATCAGCATATCAGACTCATCTTT.

This clone occurred a few times. This DNA translates differently at residue 13 from the TCRdb protein, which is that of a much larger clone; a read error is likely, and the protein shown is the DNA's own translation. V usage is TRDV3 and J usage is TRDJ1, with 8 bases lining up with TRDD2. Germline matching of the DNA provided the J gene here, since TCRdb leaves it blank. Germline-derived CDR1 and CDR2 are TVYSNPD and GDNSRS (reference sequence). CDR3 length: 16 residues. This CDR3 reads CAFRFLLGLYTDILIF. CDR3 DNA: TGTGCCTTTCGCTTCCTACTAGGACTGTACACCGATATACTCATCTTT.

Ten or more counts support this clone. The protein recorded in TCRdb matches a much larger clone and deviates from this DNA's translation at residue 14, suggesting a read error; the protein here is obtained by translating the DNA. The chain carries TRDV2 and TRDJ1; 7 nucleotides line up with TRDD3. V was clipped by 2 bases and J by 0 bases; unmatched bases: 23. The CDR3 contains 21 residues. From germline, CDR1 is GEAIGNYY and CDR2 EKD. The CDR3 sequence: CACDKLRGGNASTPYTDKLIF. Written as DNA, the CDR3 is TGTGCCTGTGACAAACTGCGTGGGGGAAACGCATCTACCCCGTACACCGATAAACTCATCTTT.

Concerning this clone itself: The TCRdb protein, from a much larger clone, departs from this DNA's translation at residue 6, likely by read error; the protein shown derives from the DNA. This sequence joins TRDV1 and TRDJ1; TRDD3 agrees at 10 bases. The CDR3 is made up of 23 amino acids. CDR1 is TSWWSYY, CDR2 QGS, per germline. Trimming took 2 bases from V and 0 from J; bases not matched to a gene: 24. CDR3 sequence: CALGEFLPARGRGGIRDTDKLIF. The CDR3 nucleotides are TGTGCTCTTGGGGAATTCCTTCCCGCGCGAGGGAGAGGGGGGATACGCGACACCGATAAACTCATCTTT.

Concerning this clone: The TCRdb protein comes from a much larger clone and disagrees with this DNA's translation at residue 9, likely due to a read error; the protein given here is derived from the DNA. This chain uses TRDV1 with TRDJ1; D is uncertain. As TCRdb names no J gene, one was assigned here on the basis of a DNA match to germline. V dropped 0 bases and J dropped 0 bases, with 35 bases sitting between them. Germline V lookup: CDR1 TSWWSYY, CDR2 QGS. The CDR3 length is 24 residues. CDR3 in DNA: TGTGCTCTTGGGGAACTTAAAGTACAAGAGCCATTACCTCGCGTACGCATCTACACCGATAAACTCATCTTT. It yields the protein CALGELKVQEPLPRVRIYTDKLIF.

This clone appeared a few times. The protein in TCRdb stems from a much larger clone and differs at residue 9 from this DNA's translation, likely a read error; here the protein is translated from the DNA. This chain joins TRDV1 and TRDJ1; 11 bases map to TRDD3. In the absence of a J gene in TCRdb, the DNA was matched to germline to assign it here. J lost 0 bases, V lost 4 bases, and 25 bases had no gene match. In germline, CDR1 is TSWWSYY, CDR2 QGS. CDR3 length equals 23 residues. CDR3 nucleotide sequence: TGTGCTCTTGGGGTCATCATCGGGGGACCTACTCGACTGGGGGATAGGTACACCGATAAACTCATCTTT. Translated: CALGVIIGGPTRLGDRYTDKLIF.

This clone came up a few times. TCRdb records a much larger clone's protein for this DNA, with a difference at residue 13 that likely arises from a read error; the protein given is the translation of the DNA. The chain is built from TRDV2 and TRDJ1; 9 bases line up with TRDD3. TCRdb carries no J gene annotation; the J gene was assigned here by matching the DNA with germline. J lost 4 bases, V lost 0 bases, and 14 bases had no gene match. The CDR3 spans 18 residues. Germline CDR1 and CDR2: GEAIGNYY and EKD. CDR3 protein: CACDTGSLLGEHRDKLIF. CDR3 nucleotides: TGTGCCTGTGACACCGGTTCCTTACTGGGGGAGCACCGCGATAAACTCATCTTT.

The table lists this clone with a few counts. The protein in TCRdb stems from a much larger clone and differs at residue 18 from this DNA's translation, likely a read error; here the protein is translated from the DNA. The rearrangement uses TRDV3 and TRDJ1; 8 positions agree with TRDD3. Germline CDR1 reads TVYSNPD; CDR2 reads GDNSRS (reference sequence). CDR3 length: 20 amino acids. As DNA, the CDR3 is TGTGCCTTTAGGGTCTACCTCTACGAGTACTGGGGGGTCTACACCGATAAACCCATCTTT. Translated, it gives CAFRVYLYEYWGVYTDKPIF.

This clone is classed as medium-sized. The chain joins TRDV1 to TRDJ1; TRDD3 matches at 12 bases. V lost 2 bases, J lost 3 bases, and 16 bases stayed unmatched. The CDR3 is 20 residues long. Germline V gives CDR1 TSWWSYY, CDR2 QGS. The CDR3 DNA reads TGTGCTCTTGGGGAATTGGGCCCTTACTGGGGGATACCCAATCCCGATAAACTCATCTTT. Translating it yields CALGELGPYWGIPNPDKLIF.